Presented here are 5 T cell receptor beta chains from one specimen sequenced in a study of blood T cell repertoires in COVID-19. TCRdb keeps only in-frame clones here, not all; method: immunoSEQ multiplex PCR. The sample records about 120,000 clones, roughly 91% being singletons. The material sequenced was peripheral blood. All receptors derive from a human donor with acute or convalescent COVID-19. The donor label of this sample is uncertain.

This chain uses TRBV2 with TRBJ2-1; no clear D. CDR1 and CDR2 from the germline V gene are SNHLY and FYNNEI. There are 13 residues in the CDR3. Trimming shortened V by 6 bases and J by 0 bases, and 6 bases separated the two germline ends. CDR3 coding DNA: TGTGCCAGCAGACAGAGCTCCTACAATGAGCAGTTCTTC. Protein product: CASRQSSYNEQFF.

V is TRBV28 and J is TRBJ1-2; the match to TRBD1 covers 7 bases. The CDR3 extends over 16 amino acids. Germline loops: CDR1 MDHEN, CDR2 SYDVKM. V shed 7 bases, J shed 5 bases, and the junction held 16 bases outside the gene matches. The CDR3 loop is CASTRYPGQEEYGYTF. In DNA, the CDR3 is TGTGCCAGCACTCGATACCCCGGACAGGAAGAGTATGGCTACACCTTC.

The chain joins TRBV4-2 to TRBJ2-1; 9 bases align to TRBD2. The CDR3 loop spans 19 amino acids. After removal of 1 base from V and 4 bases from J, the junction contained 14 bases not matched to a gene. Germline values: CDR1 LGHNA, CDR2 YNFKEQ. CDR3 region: CASSQGPTRKREAYNEQFF. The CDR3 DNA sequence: TGTGCCAGCAGCCAAGGACCCACGAGGAAGCGGGAGGCTTACAATGAGCAGTTCTTC.

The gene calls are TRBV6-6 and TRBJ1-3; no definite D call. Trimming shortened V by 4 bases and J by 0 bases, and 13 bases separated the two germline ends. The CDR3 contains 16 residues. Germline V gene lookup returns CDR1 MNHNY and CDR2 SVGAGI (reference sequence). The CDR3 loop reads CASSSGGQSSGNTIYF. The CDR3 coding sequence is TGTGCCAGCAGTTCGGGAGGGCAGTCCTCTGGAAACACCATATATTTT.

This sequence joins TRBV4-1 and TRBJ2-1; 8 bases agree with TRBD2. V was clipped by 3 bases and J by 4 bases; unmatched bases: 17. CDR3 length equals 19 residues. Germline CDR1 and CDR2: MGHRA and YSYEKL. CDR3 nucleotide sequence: TGCGCCAGCAGCCACCACCTTACCGATTCGGGGGGGTTTTACAATGAGCAGTTCTTC. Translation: CASSHHLTDSGGFYNEQFF.